This T cell receptor (beta chain) was observed in a study of siplizumab effects on memory and regulatory T cells (dated by TCRdb to the late 2010s). Regarding the complete study: The effect of the anti-CD2 antibody siplizumab on alloreactive T-cell subsets was examined in allogeneic mixed lymphocyte reactions constructed from human PBMCs. The paper's findings and limits, for the study overall: Unstimulated naive T cells appeared more diverse than memory T cells, and naive cells seemed to contribute substantially to the alloresponse. The suppressive function of proliferating Tregs from siplizumab cultures was not functionally confirmed. Roughly 75-97% of proliferating CD4+ or CD8+ clones could not be assigned a naive or memory phenotype. Because sequences at frequencies below about 10^-5 were poorly captured, only a minor fraction of alloreactive clones could be mapped back to unstimulated subsets. The cumulative frequency of alloreactive sequences traceable to unstimulated CD4+ memory T cells was significantly reduced by siplizumab. In reactions with siplizumab, an average of 68.8% of mappable alloreactive CD4+ clones were Treg-derived, compared with 26.9% in control reactions.

In regard to this clone: This receptor's antigen is unknown. Base qualities are not recorded, but no much larger clone differs from it by a single base.

Sorted unstimulated T cells and proliferating T cells recovered from mixed lymphocyte reactions underwent TCRbeta CDR3 sequencing. Fresh whole blood from roughly 10 HLA-typed healthy donors was used to isolate PBMCs. Trimming removed 8 bases from V and 1 base from J, leaving 8 bases between the germline ends. The CDR3 starts with the cysteine, ends with the phenylalanine, and has 13 residues. Solely the CDR3 DNA is kept, with 39 bases framed from the first base. Reading the germline V gene gives CDR1 SGHNT and CDR2 YENEEA. Libraries were built with the immunoSEQ multiplex PCR assay. About 10^5 TCR templates per sample were assayed on the deep sequencing platform. Genomic DNA extracted from sorted T cells was the material used for TCRbeta CDR3 sequencing. In the source study's methods: Clonal analysis of TCRbeta CDR3 data was done in the R programming language. Unstimulated samples were compared with post-reaction CFSE-low samples to define alloreactive CD4+ and CD8+ clones. By matching sequences to the repertoires of sorted unstimulated Treg and non-Treg cells, each alloreactive CD4+ clone was assigned a regulatory or non-regulatory origin. The clones in this table, taken by TCRdb from immuneACCESS, are in-frame only. Not every clone is retained; where verified, under half of the shortfall comes from an unresolved V gene, and the cause of the rest is unknown. The V and J calls and the clone size are those of that table, but D and trimming were determined from the DNA. The sample table holds about 100,000 clones, of which 91% were seen once. The ten largest clones add up to roughly 2.7% of the sample.

Rearrangement joined TRBV11-3 to TRBJ2-2, and TRBD1 may be the D gene, going by 6 matching bases. The source material was CD4+ T cells sorted from blood. The sequence came from a human donor in good health. Some clones in this sample may be carry-over from other donors' samples. The CDR3 amino acid sequence is: CASDRMNTGELFF. The nucleotides read TGTGCCAGCGACAGGATGAACACCGGGGAGCTGTTTTTT.